This is a list of T cell receptor beta chains from one sample in a study of cytomegalovirus exposure and HLA in healthy donors. The method was immunoSEQ multiplex PCR; TCRdb's version includes in-frame clones alone and lacks a portion of them. Of 70,000 to 90,000 clones listed, roughly 76% are singletons. The specimen was PBMCs. Source of these receptors: a male donor in good health and CMV-seropositive. Both conserved end residues are part of each CDR3. The D gene is left open where the match is weak. Clone sizes are given selectively: once, few, many, or a class where the clone is expanded.

TRBJ1-4	NA	TRBV5-1	TRBD1	CASSTSKTSNRGGEKLFF	TGCGCCAGCTCCACCTCAAAGACTAGTAACAGGGGTGGGGAAAAACTGTTTTTT
TRBJ2-6	NA	TRBV28	TRBD1	CASSSIPGQGVGSGANVLTF	TGTGCCAGCAGTTCCATTCCGGGACAGGGGGTTGGCTCTGGGGCCAACGTCCTGACTTTC
TRBJ2-7	NA	TRBV27	TRBD1	CASRRTGGSSEQYF	TGTGCCAGCAGACGGACAGGGGGTAGCTCCGAGCAGTACTTC
TRBJ2-7	NA	TRBV2	TRBD1	CASTTDRYSYEQYF	TGTGCCAGCACCACGGACAGGTACTCCTACGAGCAGTACTTC
TRBJ1-2	NA	TRBV11-2	NA	CASSSLQGRHGYTF	TGTGCCAGCAGCTCGCTCCAGGGTAGACACGGCTACACCTTC
TRBJ1-2	NA	TRBV7-9	NA	CASSLHGADYGYTF	TGTGCCAGCAGCTTACACGGAGCCGACTATGGCTACACCTTC
TRBJ2-7	NA	TRBV5-1	TRBD1	CASSPSPTGSSYEQYF	TGCGCCAGCAGCCCCTCCCCGACAGGGAGCTCCTACGAGCAGTACTTC
TRBJ1-5	NA	TRBV19	TRBD1	CASSMLWTGGQRQPQHF	TGTGCCAGTAGTATGTTGTGGACAGGGGGCCAAAGACAGCCCCAGCATTTT
TRBJ2-2	few	TRBV7-3	TRBD2	CASSFKRENGELFF	TGTGCCAGCAGCTTCAAGCGGGAGAACGGGGAGCTGTTTTTT
TRBJ2-1	NA	TRBV19	TRBD1	CASRDRGPNEQFF	TGTGCGTCGCGGGACAGGGGCCCCAATGAGCAGTTCTTC
TRBJ2-7	NA	TRBV5-1	TRBD1	CASAVGMGQGALKQYF	TGCGCCAGCGCGGTGGGGATGGGACAGGGGGCTCTCAAGCAGTACTTC
TRBJ1-5	few	TRBV6-1	NA	CASRRDSSNQPQHF	TGTGCCAGCAGACGCGACAGTAGCAATCAGCCCCAGCATTTT
TRBJ2-1	NA	TRBV5-1	TRBD2	CASSLTSGGRNSYNEQFF	TGCGCCAGCAGCTTGACATCTGGCGGGAGGAACTCCTACAATGAGCAGTTCTTC
TRBJ2-1	NA	TRBV5-1	TRBD2	CASSLGDLAGEQFF	TGCGCCAGCAGCTTGGGAGACCTAGCGGGTGAGCAGTTCTTC
TRBJ2-3	few	TRBV4-2	TRBD1	CASTGQGAVTDTQYF	TGTGCCAGCACCGGACAGGGGGCAGTAACAGATACGCAGTATTTT
TRBJ1-4	few	TRBV30	TRBD1	CAWRTGTGVGNEKLFF	TGTGCCTGGAGGACCGGGACAGGGGTCGGTAATGAAAAACTGTTTTTT
TRBJ2-2	NA	TRBV5-4	NA	CASSLNEGARELFF	TGTGCCAGCAGCCTGAACGAAGGGGCTAGGGAGCTGTTTTTT
TRBJ2-2	NA	TRBV28	NA	CASSLRERTGELFF	TGTGCCAGCAGTTTGAGGGAAAGAACCGGGGAGCTGTTTTTT
TRBJ2-5	NA	TRBV2	TRBD2	CASSEGAPGGGGETQYF	TGTGCCAGCAGTGAAGGGGCCCCTGGCGGGGGGGGTGAGACCCAGTACTTC
TRBJ2-5	NA	TRBV10-1	TRBD1	CASSESLGQGVETQYF	TGCGCCAGCAGTGAGTCCCTGGGACAGGGGGTTGAGACCCAGTACTTC
TRBJ1-1	NA	TRBV10-3	TRBD1	CAIRETGGYTEAFF	TGTGCCATCAGGGAAACAGGGGGGTACACTGAAGCTTTCTTT
TRBJ2-7	once	TRBV10-3	NA	CAISGPTSYEQYF	TGTGCCATCAGTGGTCCTACCTCCTACGAGCAGTACTTC
TRBJ2-5	NA	TRBV27	NA	CASSLRGPETQYF	TGTGCCAGCAGCCTCAGGGGACCCGAGACCCAGTACTTC
TRBJ2-1	few	TRBV11-1	TRBD1	CASSKWGQAYNEQFF	TGTGCCAGCTCGAAATGGGGACAGGCTTACAATGAGCAGTTCTTC
TRBJ2-3	NA	TRBV4-3	NA	CASSQDSGVGDTQYF	TGCGCCAGCAGCCAAGATTCGGGGGTGGGGGATACGCAGTATTTT
TRBJ2-1	NA	TRBV7-3	NA	CASSLGGGQSRQFF	TGTGCCAGCAGCTTAGGAGGGGGCCAAAGTCGACAGTTCTTC
TRBJ2-7	NA	TRBV13	NA	CASSSGTYEQYF	TGTGCCAGCAGCTCCGGGACCTACGAGCAGTACTTC
TRBJ2-7	NA	TRBV29-1	NA	CSVADSAYEQYF	TGCAGCGTTGCGGACTCAGCCTACGAGCAGTACTTC
TRBJ2-7	once	TRBV6-6	NA	CASSSNQAYEQYF	TGTGCCAGCAGTTCGAACCAGGCCTACGAGCAGTACTTC
TRBJ2-7	NA	TRBV7-2	NA	CASSLNRGPTTYEQYF	TGTGCCAGCAGCTTAAATCGAGGGCCAACAACCTACGAGCAGTACTTC
TRBJ1-4	few	TRBV7-2	TRBD1	CASGATTGSNEKLFF	TGTGCCAGCGGCGCGACGACAGGGTCTAATGAAAAACTGTTTTTT
TRBJ1-3	NA	TRBV13	NA	CASSLGQGLSGNTIYF	TGTGCCAGCAGCTTAGGTCAGGGACTCTCTGGAAACACCATATATTTT
TRBJ2-2	NA	TRBV5-1	TRBD2	CASSTGTSGRIGELFF	TGCGCCAGCAGCACTGGGACTAGCGGGAGGATCGGGGAGCTGTTTTTT
TRBJ2-2	NA	TRBV30	TRBD2	CAYGLAANTGELFF	TGTGCCTACGGACTAGCGGCAAACACCGGGGAGCTGTTTTTT
TRBJ2-1	NA	TRBV10-1	TRBD2	CASNRTSGFYNEQFF	TGCGCCAGCAACAGGACTAGCGGCTTCTACAATGAGCAGTTCTTC
TRBJ1-3	NA	TRBV12-1	NA	CASSPGTVWGNTIYF	TGTGCCAGCAGCCCCGGGACAGTGTGGGGAAACACCATATATTTT
TRBJ2-7	NA	TRBV19	NA	CASSITSGAWGRQYF	TGTGCCAGTAGTATTACTTCCGGGGCGTGGGGGCGGCAGTACTTC
TRBJ1-5	NA	TRBV19	NA	CASSILLSSNQPQHF	TGTGCCAGTAGTATCCTTTTGAGTAGCAATCAGCCCCAGCATTTT
TRBJ2-5	NA	TRBV7-3	NA	CASSPGLTGETQYF	TGTGCCAGCAGCCCTGGCCTGACGGGAGAGACCCAGTACTTC